This T cell receptor (beta chain) was recovered during a study of T cells in Graves' hyperthyroidism and ophthalmopathy. Germline V lookup: CDR1 MNHEY, CDR2 SMNVEV (reference sequence). The CDR3 sequence is 15 residues long. Unmatched junction bases numbered 7, after V lost 5 bases and J lost 3 bases. Authors of the study amplified TCR beta CDR3 regions from RNA transcripts. In the first-round RT-PCR of the TCR CDR3, the HTBI primer set was used. TCRdb fed the multiplex PCR reads into MiXCR, producing one record per CDR3 protein. Of under 350,000 distinct CDR3 sequences listed, about 14% were seen once; the top ten hold 7% to 8.5%. General study findings and limits: Ophthalmopathy was separated from stable hyperthyroidism by a 13 V-J model.

This clonotype was picked up many times. No antigen is known for it. This receptor was obtained from a woman in her 30s with Graves' hyperthyroidism that later progressed to Graves' ophthalmopathy. The material sequenced was blood. The V call is TRBV27, the J call TRBJ2-7; 10 bases line up with TRBD2. The CDR3 loop reads CASSGWTSGLYEQYF. Written as DNA, the CDR3 is TGTGCCAGCAGTGGATGGACTAGCGGCCTCTACGAGCAGTACTTC.